What follows is one T cell receptor beta chain and its context. What it binds is unknown. The data stem from a study of CD8 T cells in ankylosing spondylitis. Study results and caveats: Reports of some motif variants in reactive arthritis synovial fluid and blood predate this one. Reports say disease-linked clones showed up significantly more in matched ankylosing spondylitis synovial fluid. A TCR beta motif of eight or nine highly homologous variants seemed to mark ankylosing spondylitis blood.

The CDR3 is 14 amino acids. Germline V gene lookup returns CDR1 KGHSH and CDR2 LQKENI. V was cut by 0 bases and J by 2 bases, with 4 bases left in between. By quantitative 5'-RACE with molecular barcodes, the TCR beta libraries were made. Using its own MiXCR run on the 5' RACE reads, TCRdb lists one record per CDR3 protein. The table lists some 700,000 distinct CDR3 sequences, roughly 19% of them singletons. The sequence came from a male donor with ankylosing spondylitis. The source material was blood, either unsorted or a sorted T cell fraction (not recorded which). V is TRBV18 and J is TRBJ2-2; D ambiguous. CDR3 nucleotide sequence: TGTGCCAGCTCACCACCGTTCAACACCGGGGAGCTGTTTTTT. Translating it yields CASSPPFNTGELFF.